This is a list of T cell receptor beta chains from one sample in a study of sequential checkpoint blockade in melanoma. Clones were read by immunoSEQ multiplex PCR, and TCRdb kept only the in-frame ones, dropping some. This table has 35,000 to 40,000 clones, about nine tenths appearing once. The source was CD8+ T cells sorted from blood (inferred from file names), collected from a patient given nivolumab and ipilimumab in sequence. The source of these receptors is a human donor with melanoma. The CDR3 runs from the conserved cysteine through the conserved F or W. The order of the fields is J gene, clone size, V gene, D gene, CDR3 DNA, CDR3 protein. D genes are given only for firm matches. A row's size may be missing; if present it is once, few, many or a size class.

J: TRBJ2-3; size: .; V: TRBV7-7; D: .; DNA: TGTGCCAGCAGCTCGGGAGAGGGCACAGATACGCAGTATTTT; CDR3: CASSSGEGTDTQYF
J: TRBJ1-2; size: .; V: TRBV4-1; D: .; DNA: TGCGCCAGCAGCCATGGGCTGACGATCTATGGCTACACCTTC; CDR3: CASSHGLTIYGYTF
J: TRBJ2-2; size: .; V: TRBV5-1; D: TRBD1; DNA: TGCGCCAGCAGAAGGACCCTGACAGGGGGGAACACCGGGGAGCTGTTTTTT; CDR3: CASRRTLTGGNTGELFF
J: TRBJ1-5; size: once; V: TRBV4-1; D: TRBD1; DNA: TGCGCCAGCAGCCAAGAGCCAAACAGGGGGCAAAACAATCAGCCCCAGCATTTT; CDR3: CASSQEPNRGQNNQPQHF
J: TRBJ2-7; size: .; V: TRBV11-1; D: .; DNA: TGTGCCAGCAGCTCATGGCCTTCCTACGAGCAGTACTTC; CDR3: CASSSWPSYEQYF
J: TRBJ1-1; size: .; V: TRBV30; D: .; DNA: TGTGCCTGGAGTGTAGGCAGGGAAGCTTTCTTT; CDR3: CAWSVGREAFF
J: TRBJ2-1; size: once; V: TRBV15; D: TRBD1; DNA: TGTGCCACCAGCACCTCCGGGACAGGGGGCTCTGAGCAGTTCTTC; CDR3: CATSTSGTGGSEQFF
J: TRBJ2-5; size: .; V: TRBV27; D: TRBD2; DNA: TGTGCCAGCAGTTCCCTGACTAGCGGTCTCCAAGAGACCCAGTACTTC; CDR3: CASSSLTSGLQETQYF
J: TRBJ1-1; size: .; V: TRBV6-6; D: .; DNA: TGTGCCAGCGTTTGGGGCCTGAACACTGAAGCTTTCTTT; CDR3: CASVWGLNTEAFF
J: TRBJ2-1; size: .; V: TRBV27; D: .; DNA: TGTGCCAGCAGTTACGTTCTAGCGATGAACAATGAGCAGTTCTTC; CDR3: CASSYVLAMNNEQFF
J: TRBJ2-3; size: .; V: TRBV30; D: .; DNA: TGTGCCTGGAGTGTAGGGGATAGAAGCTCAGATACGCAGTATTTT; CDR3: CAWSVGDRSSDTQYF
J: TRBJ1-5; size: .; V: TRBV7-8; D: .; DNA: TGTGCCAGCAGCCCTAGGTTAGGCGATCAGCCCCAGCATTTT; CDR3: CASSPRLGDQPQHF
J: TRBJ2-7; size: .; V: TRBV7-3; D: TRBD1; DNA: TGTGCCAGCAGCTCGGGACAGGGGGCGGGAGAGCAGTACTTC; CDR3: CASSSGQGAGEQYF
J: TRBJ1-2; size: .; V: TRBV10-3; D: TRBD1; DNA: TGTGCCATCAGCCACGGACAGGGGGGAGAGGGCTACACCTTC; CDR3: CAISHGQGGEGYTF
J: TRBJ2-7; size: .; V: TRBV27; D: TRBD1; DNA: TGTGCCAGCAGGGGACAGGGGGAGAGCGAGCAGTACTTC; CDR3: CASRGQGESEQYF
J: TRBJ1-2; size: .; V: TRBV5-4; D: .; DNA: TGTGCCGCCGGTAGCGGCAGGGTGGACTATGGCTACACCTTC; CDR3: CAAGSGRVDYGYTF
J: TRBJ1-1; size: .; V: TRBV13; D: .; DNA: TGTGCCAGCAGCCCCCTAGGCAACACTGAAGCTTTCTTT; CDR3: CASSPLGNTEAFF
J: TRBJ2-1; size: .; V: TRBV9; D: TRBD2; DNA: TGTGCCAGCAGCGTAGCGGGGGGTTCCTACAATGAGCAGTTCTTC; CDR3: CASSVAGGSYNEQFF
J: TRBJ2-1; size: .; V: TRBV4-1; D: .; DNA: TGCGCCAGCAGCTTATACAGGGACAATGAGCAGTTCTTC; CDR3: CASSLYRDNEQFF
J: TRBJ1-2; size: .; V: TRBV5-1; D: TRBD1; DNA: TGCGCCAGCAGCTTGGACGACAGGGGACACTATGGCTACACCTTC; CDR3: CASSLDDRGHYGYTF
J: TRBJ1-2; size: .; V: TRBV4-3; D: .; DNA: TGCGCCAGCAGCCAAGTTGCGGGCTCTAGCTATGGCTACACCTTC; CDR3: CASSQVAGSSYGYTF
J: TRBJ2-2; size: .; V: TRBV19; D: TRBD1; DNA: TGTGCCAGTAGTATAGACCGGGACAGGGGCAGCGGGGAGCTGTTTTTT; CDR3: CASSIDRDRGSGELFF
J: TRBJ2-7; size: .; V: TRBV14; D: TRBD1; DNA: TGTGCCAGCAGCCCACAGGGGCAGTGGAGGCAGTACTTC; CDR3: CASSPQGQWRQYF
J: TRBJ2-3; size: .; V: TRBV13; D: .; DNA: TGTGCCAGCAGCCTCGGTCGTGGAGGGGACGCAGATACGCAGTATTTT; CDR3: CASSLGRGGDADTQYF
J: TRBJ1-5; size: .; V: TRBV9; D: .; DNA: TGTGCCAGCAGCGTAGAGCTGAATCAGCCCCAGCATTTT; CDR3: CASSVELNQPQHF
J: TRBJ1-5; size: few; V: TRBV9; D: .; DNA: TGTGCCAGCAGCGAGGATCCCTTAGACCCCAACGGGAATCCGCCCCAGCATTTT; CDR3: CASSEDPLDPNGNPPQHF
J: TRBJ2-7; size: .; V: TRBV5-1; D: TRBD2; DNA: TGCGCCAGCAGCTCGGGACTAGCGGGAGGATGGGCCTCCGAGCAGTACTTC; CDR3: CASSSGLAGGWASEQYF
J: TRBJ1-6; size: .; V: TRBV6-5; D: .; DNA: TGTGCCAGCACCGTGGGGGCAGGGTCTTCACCCCTCCACTTT; CDR3: CASTVGAGSSPLHF
J: TRBJ2-7; size: once; V: TRBV19; D: TRBD1; DNA: TGTGCCAGTAGTATAGATGGACAGGGAGGAAAACCCTACGAGCAGTACTTC; CDR3: CASSIDGQGGKPYEQYF
J: TRBJ2-7; size: .; V: TRBV9; D: .; DNA: TGTGCCAGCAACCCAAACCAGGGAGGCTACGAGCAGTACTTC; CDR3: CASNPNQGGYEQYF
J: TRBJ1-1; size: once; V: TRBV6-1; D: .; DNA: TGTGCCAGCAGTGAGGACCCGGGAGGGAATAGGGAAGCTTTCTTT; CDR3: CASSEDPGGNREAFF
J: TRBJ1-1; size: .; V: TRBV5-1; D: .; DNA: TGCGCCAGCAGCTTGTTGGGGGGGGAACTCGCTGAAGCTTTCTTT; CDR3: CASSLLGGELAEAFF
J: TRBJ2-2; size: .; V: TRBV7-8; D: TRBD2; DNA: TGTGCCAGCAGACCCGTTGGGGGGGCGAACACCGGGGAGCTGTTTTTT; CDR3: CASRPVGGANTGELFF
J: TRBJ2-1; size: once; V: TRBV6-4; D: TRBD2; DNA: TGTGCCAGCAGTGACTCTGGTAGCGGGAGCTACAATGAGCAGTTCTTC; CDR3: CASSDSGSGSYNEQFF
J: TRBJ2-7; size: .; V: TRBV19; D: .; DNA: TGTGCCAGTAGTTCCCGGGACTCCCCCTACGAGCAGTACTTC; CDR3: CASSSRDSPYEQYF
J: TRBJ2-1; size: .; V: TRBV7-9; D: TRBD2; DNA: TGTGCCAGCAGCTCCCGACTAGCGGGAGGGCCCGGTGAGCAGTTCTTC; CDR3: CASSSRLAGGPGEQFF
J: TRBJ2-1; size: .; V: TRBV9; D: .; DNA: TGTGCCAGCAGCGTAGAGTTAAGACGGGATGAGCAGTTCTTC; CDR3: CASSVELRRDEQFF
J: TRBJ2-1; size: .; V: TRBV4-3; D: .; DNA: TGCGCCAGCAGCCCCGAGAAGTACAATGAGCAGTTCTTC; CDR3: CASSPEKYNEQFF
J: TRBJ2-1; size: .; V: TRBV19; D: .; DNA: TGTGCCAGTAGTATAGTACTGAACCTCAATGAGCAGTTCTTC; CDR3: CASSIVLNLNEQFF
J: TRBJ2-2; size: .; V: TRBV2; D: TRBD1; DNA: TGTGCCAGCAGCACAAATGCAGGGGGTGGTGTAGGGACCGGGGAGCTGTTTTTT; CDR3: CASSTNAGGGVGTGELFF
J: TRBJ2-1; size: .; V: TRBV7-9; D: .; DNA: TGTGCCAGCAGCCAGGGGATCAATGACAATGAGCAGTTCTTC; CDR3: CASSQGINDNEQFF
J: TRBJ1-5; size: once; V: TRBV5-5; D: .; DNA: TGTGCCAGCAGCGAGACAGAGGTGGGGTATCAGCCCCAGCATTTT; CDR3: CASSETEVGYQPQHF
J: TRBJ2-1; size: .; V: TRBV28; D: TRBD2; DNA: TGTGCCAGCAGTTTTCCGGCTAGCGGGAGGGACAGCTCCTACAATGAGCAGTTCTTC; CDR3: CASSFPASGRDSSYNEQFF
J: TRBJ1-2; size: .; V: TRBV4-2; D: TRBD1; DNA: TGTGCCAGCAGCCAAGCGGGACAGGGGGATATCAACTATGGCTACACCTTC; CDR3: CASSQAGQGDINYGYTF
J: TRBJ2-5; size: .; V: TRBV28; D: TRBD2; DNA: TGTGCCAGCACCCAAGCGGGACTAGCGGCTCAAGAGACCCAGTACTTC; CDR3: CASTQAGLAAQETQYF
J: TRBJ1-2; size: .; V: TRBV23-1; D: .; DNA: TGCGCCAGCTGGATGCAGGGTTCCTATGGCTACACCTTC; CDR3: CASWMQGSYGYTF
J: TRBJ1-1; size: .; V: TRBV28; D: .; DNA: TGTGCCAGCAGTTTCGGGGACACTGAAGCTTTCTTT; CDR3: CASSFGDTEAFF
J: TRBJ2-1; size: .; V: TRBV7-3; D: TRBD1; DNA: TGTGCCAGCAGCTTAACATATGTCGGGACAGGCGAGCAGTTCTTC; CDR3: CASSLTYVGTGEQFF
J: TRBJ2-3; size: .; V: TRBV6-5; D: TRBD2; DNA: TGTGCCAGCGATTGGACTAGCGGGAGCACAGATACGCAGTATTTT; CDR3: CASDWTSGSTDTQYF
J: TRBJ2-5; size: once; V: TRBV9; D: .; DNA: TGTGCCAGCAGCGTAGGTGCTGGAGGGAGGGAGACCCAGTACTTC; CDR3: CASSVGAGGRETQYF
J: TRBJ1-5; size: .; V: TRBV19; D: .; DNA: TGTGCCAGTAGAGACATAGGCAATCAGCCCCAGCATTTT; CDR3: CASRDIGNQPQHF
J: TRBJ1-1; size: once; V: TRBV5-1; D: TRBD1; DNA: TGCGCCAGCAAGACAGGGGGTTTAGCTGAAGCTTTCTTT; CDR3: CASKTGGLAEAFF
J: TRBJ1-6; size: .; V: TRBV6-4; D: .; DNA: TGTGCCAGCAGTGAATCGTCGGGCGGGGTTTCACCCCTCCACTTT; CDR3: CASSESSGGVSPLHF
J: TRBJ2-5; size: .; V: TRBV7-8; D: TRBD2; DNA: TGTGCCAGCAGCTTATACCTAGCGGGTGCCTGGGAGACCCAGTACTTC; CDR3: CASSLYLAGAWETQYF
J: TRBJ1-1; size: .; V: TRBV30; D: .; DNA: TGTGCCTGGAGTGCACCCTCGGGACACAGGACTGAAGCTTTCTTT; CDR3: CAWSAPSGHRTEAFF